This T cell receptor beta chain comes out of a study of cytomegalovirus exposure and HLA in healthy donors. On the study more broadly: An earlier analysis identified 117 million unique TCR beta sequences in about 170 million T cells.

This CDR3 has 16 residues. Per the germline V gene, CDR1 is MNHEY and CDR2 is SMNVEV (reference sequence). Germline trimming cut 8 bases from V and 0 bases from J; bases unmatched to any gene: 11. Points on this clone: What it binds is unknown.

The PCR made use of 60 Vbeta and 13 Jbeta primers. In the source study's methods: It was a later analysis that counted tens of millions of unique TCR beta chains, of which some 10 million were shared. Here immunoSEQ multiplex PCR was the method, and the copy in TCRdb shows in-frame clones only, minus some. V, J and clone size are those of that table, while D and trimming were read from the DNA. Of some 65,000 clones listed, more than 75% are singletons. Samples came from healthy bone marrow donors. Study results and limitations: TCR association rates varied by HLA locus in a later analysis, with DRB1 highest and HLA-C lowest.

This sequence originates from a girl under 18 in good health and CMV-seropositive. Specimen: PBMCs. V gene TRBV27 combines with J gene TRBJ2-3; 7 bases agree with TRBD2. The CDR3 bases are TGTGCCAGCCATACCCATGGACTAGTGAGCACAGATACGCAGTATTTT. Translated, it gives CASHTHGLVSTDTQYF.